A few counts support the clone carrying this T cell receptor beta chain. The antigen remains undetermined. CDR3 length: 14 amino acids. These data belong to a study of beta chain features in type 1 diabetes. General study findings and limits: People with Type 1 diabetes carried modestly yet significantly shorter TCRB CDR3s in all four CD4+ subsets. In these data, an HLA type influence on TCRB rearrangement remained unresolved.

Every isolated RNA sample was fully reverse transcribed, so sequencing captured expressed TCRB transcripts. Naive, central memory and regulatory T cell samples produced a mean of about 3.5 million reads. Repertoires were generated with immunoSEQ multiplex PCR, while TCRdb's copy carries only in-frame clones and drops some. The table records 400,000 to 600,000 clones, roughly 30% of them present only once. This clonotype originated in a man younger than 35 in good health. J is TRBJ1-1 and V is TRBV21-1. TRBV21-1 is a pseudogene. Sequencing input: naive CD4+ T cells from blood. CDR3 DNA sequence: TGTGCCAGCAGCAAACATCCGGTGAACACTGAAGCTTTCTTT. Translated: CASSKHPVNTEAFF.